The rows below give T cell receptor beta chains drawn from one sample of a study of CD8 T cells in Susac syndrome. Via MiXCR, TCRdb re-called the immunoSEQ multiplex PCR reads, giving one row per CDR3 protein. Here the sample spans roughly 70,000 distinct CDR3 sequences, 96% being singletons. The specimen was CD4+ T cells from PBMCs. These receptors all stem from a human donor with multiple sclerosis. The CDR3 runs from the conserved cysteine through the conserved F or W. D genes are given only for firm matches. Rows may omit the clone size; those that give it use once, few, many or a size class.

D,V,size,J,CDR3,DNA
TRBD1,TRBV12-3/TRBV12-4,NA,TRBJ2-1,CASSRGQGRDEQFF,TGTGCCAGCAGCAGAGGACAGGGAAGGGATGAGCAGTTCTTC
NA,TRBV27,NA,TRBJ1-2,CASSRTPRAGKDGYTF,TGTGCCAGCAGTCGCACCCCGAGGGCAGGGAAGGATGGCTACACCTTC
NA,TRBV2,NA,TRBJ2-3,CASSGISGTTDTQYF,TGTGCCAGCAGTGGAATTAGCGGAACCACAGATACGCAGTATTTT
NA,TRBV20-1,once,TRBJ1-5,CSAGQAISNQPQHF,TGCAGTGCAGGCCAGGCGATAAGCAATCAGCCCCAGCATTTT
TRBD2,TRBV4-1,once,TRBJ2-5,CASSQQAGGETQYF,TGCGCCAGCAGCCAACAAGCGGGGGGGGAGACCCAGTACTTC
NA,TRBV30,once,TRBJ1-6,CAWGVRGNSPLHF,TGTGCCTGGGGCGTTAGGGGTAATTCACCCCTCCACTTT
TRBD2,TRBV20-1,NA,TRBJ2-5,CSATRTSRETQYF,TGCAGTGCTACCAGGACTAGCCGCGAGACCCAGTACTTC
NA,TRBV12-3/TRBV12-4,NA,TRBJ1-2,CASSLGYGYTF,TGTGCCAGCAGTTTGGGTTATGGCTACACCTTC
NA,TRBV30,NA,TRBJ1-1,CAWSVGRRNTEAFF,TGTGCCTGGAGTGTAGGTCGGAGGAACACTGAAGCTTTCTTT
NA,TRBV12-3/TRBV12-4,NA,TRBJ2-5,CASRRFSEETQYF,TGTGCCAGCAGGCGATTTAGTGAAGAGACCCAGTACTTC
TRBD2,TRBV9,NA,TRBJ2-1,CASSVRLAGYAYNEQFF,TGTGCCAGCAGCGTAAGACTAGCGGGTTACGCCTACAATGAGCAGTTCTTC
TRBD2,TRBV7-2,NA,TRBJ2-3,CASSPGGLDTQYF,TGTGCCAGCAGCCCGGGAGGGTTAGATACGCAGTATTTT
NA,TRBV7-2,NA,TRBJ2-5,CASSLGGGRETQYF,TGTGCCAGCAGCTTAGGGGGGGGGCGTGAGACCCAGTACTTC